The 20 T cell receptor beta chains below all came from one sample that was sequenced in a study of blood T cell repertoires in COVID-19. This table comes from immunoSEQ multiplex PCR, and its TCRdb copy is limited to in-frame clones, with some not included. The sample includes some 99,000 clones, about 84% of them seen just once. Sample: peripheral blood. These receptors were obtained from a woman older than 75 with acute or convalescent COVID-19.

This sequence joins TRBV5-1 and TRBJ2-7, with TRBD2 matching over 7 bases. The V gene's germline CDR1 is SGHRS and CDR2 YFSETQ. CDR3 size: 15 residues. Trimming took 4 bases from V and 1 from J; bases not matched to a gene: 8. CDR3 sequence (DNA): TGCGCCAGCAGCCTGGGTCTAGCGGCTTCCTACGAGCAGTACTTC. It is translated as CASSLGLAASYEQYF.

CDR3 nucleotide sequence: TGTGCCAGCAGCTTAGGCATCTCCCAGGGGAAGGGAAACACCATATATTTT. The encoded protein is CASSLGISQGKGNTIYF. The genes are TRBV7-2 and TRBJ1-3; a possible D gene is TRBD1 (6 bases). Trimming pared 1 base from V and 4 bases from J, leaving 17 bases between. Germline CDR1 and CDR2: SGHTA and FQGNSA. This CDR3 contains 17 residues. The entire variable domain, with the rest obtained from reference TRBV7-2 and TRBJ1-3, is as follows: GAGVSQSPSNKVTEKGKDVELRCDPISGHTALYWYRQSLGQGLEFLIYFQGNSAPDKSGLPSDRFSAERTGGSVSTLTIQRTQQEDSAVYLCASSLGISQGKGNTIYFGEGSWLTVV.

J is TRBJ1-1 and V is TRBV5-1; 8 nucleotides agree with TRBD1. Looked up from germline, CDR1 is SGHRS and CDR2 is YFSETQ. With V trimmed by 4 bases and J by 0 bases, 5 bases remained unmatched. The CDR3 has 15 amino acids. CDR3 DNA: TGCGCCAGCAGCCCGCGACAGGGGATGAACACTGAAGCTTTCTTT. Amino acid sequence: CASSPRQGMNTEAFF.

This chain links TRBV6-2 or TRBV6-3 with TRBJ2-7, with 9 bases identical to TRBD1. The CDR3 covers 15 residues. V was pared by 6 bases and J by 4 bases, with 10 bases of the junction left unmatched. Germline values: CDR1 MNHEY, CDR2 SVGEGT. This CDR3 is CASSSGTGTPYEQYF. The CDR3 DNA reads as TGTGCCAGCAGCAGCGGGACAGGGACCCCGTACGAGCAGTACTTC.

The V gene is TRBV28, the J gene TRBJ2-7, with D unresolved. Germline assignment: CDR1 MDHEN and CDR2 SYDVKM. CDR3 size: 13 residues. Deletions cut 2 bases from V and 2 bases from J, with 7 bases between. The CDR3 DNA reads as TGTGCCAGCAGTTTAGGCAAGACCTACGAGCAGTACTTC. Amino acids: CASSLGKTYEQYF.

This rearrangement joins TRBV28 to TRBJ2-3; possible D gene TRBD1, 6 bases. The germline CDR1 and CDR2 sequences are MDHEN and SYDVKM. There are 13 residues in the CDR3. V was pared by 3 bases and J by 9 bases, with 13 bases between. The CDR3 spells CASSFPSQGTQYF. Here the CDR3 DNA reads TGTGCCAGCAGTTTTCCGTCGCAGGGGACGCAGTATTTT.

The chain employs TRBV7-8 and TRBJ1-6; 8 bases align to TRBD1. CDR3 size: 15 residues. CDR1 and CDR2 (germline): SGHVS, FQNEAQ. Losses at the gene ends were 1 base for V and 7 bases for J; bases not matched to a gene: 3. The CDR3 bases are TGTGCCAGCAGCTTAGGACAGGGGAGAAATTCACCCCTCCACTTT. Its translation: CASSLGQGRNSPLHF.

J is TRBJ1-6 and V is TRBV28; 8 nucleotides match TRBD1. Germline CDR1 MDHEN, CDR2 SYDVKM. The CDR3 has 17 amino acids. V trimming: 7 bases; J trimming: 1 base; junction bases outside the gene matches: 9. CDR3 bases: TGTGCCAGCAAAACAGGGGGAGCGATTTCCTATAATTCACCCCTCCACTTT. It yields the protein CASKTGGAISYNSPLHF.

This clone was observed a few times. The CDR3 coding sequence is TGTGCCAGCGCCTCCGGACAGGGGGCCTTAAACTATGGCTACACCTTC. Its translation: CASASGQGALNYGYTF. V usage is TRBV28 and J usage is TRBJ1-2, with TRBD1 identical over 11 bases. Germline assignment: CDR1 MDHEN and CDR2 SYDVKM. J gave up 2 bases and V 8 bases, and 10 bases lay outside the gene matches. This CDR3 contains 16 residues.

The J gene is TRBJ1-5, the V gene TRBV24-1; 9 bases align to TRBD1. This CDR3 is built from 13 residues. The ends lost 3 bases at V and 15 bases at J; junction bases unmatched: 8. The V gene's germline CDR1 is KGHDR and CDR2 SFDVKD. The CDR3 reads CATSDPTGGISHF. The CDR3 nucleotides are TGTGCCACCAGTGATCCCACAGGGGGCATTTCGCATTTT.

The chain uses TRBV28 and TRBJ1-1, with D unresolved. CDR3 length: 15 residues. The ends were cut back, 2 bases at V and 4 bases at J, with 14 bases in the middle. From germline, CDR1 is MDHEN and CDR2 SYDVKM. In DNA form, the CDR3 reads TGTGCCAGCAGTTTACCCAGAGGGTCGGGCACTGAAGCTTTCTTT. This translates into CASSLPRGSGTEAFF.

This clone has more than one count but fewer than ten. This chain joins TRBV29-1 and TRBJ2-5; D might be TRBD1 (6 bases). This CDR3 is built from 13 residues. Germline CDR1 reads SQVTM; CDR2 reads ANQGSEA. Trimming stripped 5 bases from V and 2 bases from J, with 12 bases between. CDR3 in DNA: TGCAGCGTTTCTCAGGGGCCGCAAGAGACCCAGTACTTC. Protein: CSVSQGPQETQYF.

The rearrangement joins TRBV7-8 to TRBJ1-2; the match to TRBD1 covers 9 bases. V shed 5 bases and J 10 bases; nucleotides not matched to a gene: 5. The CDR3 totals 12 residues. The germline V gene encodes CDR1 SGHVS and CDR2 FQNEAQ. CDR3: CASSTGTGYYTF. CDR3 coding DNA: TGTGCCAGCAGCACCGGGACAGGGTACTACACCTTC.

Only one count was recorded for this clone. V and J are TRBV19 and TRBJ2-4, with a weak D call TRBD2 (6 bases). Germline-derived CDR1 and CDR2 are LNHDA and SQIVND (reference sequence). The CDR3 is 12 amino acids. V was pared by 3 bases and J by 10 bases, with 10 bases between. The chain's CDR3 is CASSIGLTIQYF. In DNA form, the CDR3 reads TGTGCCAGTAGTATTGGACTAACAATTCAGTACTTC. Combining the CDR3 with reference TRBV19 and TRBJ2-4 gives the whole variable domain DGGITQSPKYLFRKEGQNVTLSCEQNLNHDAMYWYRQDPGQGLRLIYYSQIVNDFQKGDIAEGYSVSREKKESFPLTVTSAQKNPTAFYLCASSIGLTIQYFGAGTRLSVL.

This clone was recorded at least ten times. This chain links TRBV4-3 with TRBJ2-7, with D perhaps TRBD2 (6 bases). Germline values: CDR1 LGHNA, CDR2 YSLEER. There are 16 residues in the CDR3. V lost 2 bases to trimming and J lost 2 bases, with 16 bases between them. CDR3 region: CASSQSGPGGTYEQYF. CDR3 bases: TGCGCCAGCAGCCAAAGCGGGCCAGGAGGAACCTACGAGCAGTACTTC.

This clone was counted a few times. J is TRBJ1-5 and V is TRBV2, with D tentatively TRBD1 (6 bases). V was pared by 6 bases and J by 3 bases, with 12 bases between. The germline gives CDR1 SNHLY, CDR2 FYNNEI. The CDR3 covers 14 residues. CDR3 DNA sequence: TGTGCCAGCAGCGAAACAGGGTACAATCAGCCCCAGCATTTT. As protein: CASSETGYNQPQHF. The entire variable domain, with the rest obtained from reference TRBV2 and TRBJ1-5, is as follows: EPEVTQTPSHQVTQMGQEVILRCVPISNHLYFYWYRQILGQKVEFLVSFYNNEISEKSEIFDDQFSVERPDGSNFTLKIRSTKLEDSAMYFCASSETGYNQPQHFGDGTRLSIL.

In this sample, this clone turned up a few times. The chain uses TRBV29-1 and TRBJ2-3; D may be TRBD2 (6 bases). V shed 6 bases and J shed 4 bases, with 11 bases lying between them. The CDR3 contains 12 residues. CDR1 SQVTM and CDR2 ANQGSEA come from the germline V gene. CDR3 DNA: TGCAGCGTCCGTAGGGAGGCAGATACGCAGTATTTT. Translation gives CSVRREADTQYF.

This clone was seen just once. The genes are TRBV6-2 or TRBV6-3 and TRBJ2-1; TRBD2 aligns across 12 bases. CDR1 is MNHEY, CDR2 SVGEGT, per germline. The V and J ends lost 4 bases and 5 bases, in that order; junction bases with no gene match: 6. The CDR3 has 16 residues. In DNA, the CDR3 is TGTGCCAGCAGTTGGTCCCTAGCGGGGGGGCACAATGAGCAGTTCTTC. This encodes CASSWSLAGGHNEQFF.

The chain is built from TRBV19 and TRBJ1-5; maybe TRBD1 (5 bases). V dropped 3 bases and J dropped 8 bases, with 14 bases sitting between them. The CDR3 consists of 14 residues. Germline loops: CDR1 LNHDA, CDR2 SQIVND (reference sequence). The CDR3 sequence: CASSMRRGREPQHF. DNA for the CDR3: TGTGCCAGTAGTATGAGAAGGGGTCGGGAGCCCCAGCATTTT.

This clone turned up a few times. The V gene is TRBV5-1, the J gene TRBJ2-3; possible D gene TRBD1, 6 bases. The CDR3 totals 13 residues. V was cut by 4 bases and J by 3 bases, with 9 bases left in between. From germline, CDR1 is SGHRS and CDR2 YFSETQ. CDR3 nucleotide sequence: TGCGCCAGCAGCCCACAGGGAACAGATACGCAGTATTTT. The encoded protein is CASSPQGTDTQYF.